This T cell receptor beta chain was retrieved from a study of human T cells and chemical hapten exposure. Described time point: patch test 1, 2 weeks after DPC sensitization. Treatment noted: therapeutic diphenylcyclopropenone sensitization with weekly scalp DPC. Via MiXCR, TCRdb re-called the RACE reads, giving one row per CDR3 protein. There are around 110,000 distinct CDR3 sequences in the sample; around an eighth occur only once, and approximately 1.5% lies in the top ten. The table lists this clonotype with many counts. CDR3 length equals 16 residues. Germline-derived CDR1 and CDR2 are SEHNR and FQNEAQ (reference sequence). V trimming: 5 bases; J trimming: 1 base; junction bases outside the gene matches: 8.

The TCR originated in a woman between 50 and 59 years old with alopecia areata. Some clones in this sample may be carry-over from other donors' samples. The starting material was whole blood, obtained in connection with sensitization to the hapten diphenylcyclopropenone (DPC). The chain couples TRBV7-9 to TRBJ2-3; the match to TRBD1 covers 8 bases. CDR3 bases: TGTGCCAGCAGCCCGTCAGGGGGCGCCGGCACAGATACGCAGTATTTT. It encodes CASSPSGGAGTDTQYF.